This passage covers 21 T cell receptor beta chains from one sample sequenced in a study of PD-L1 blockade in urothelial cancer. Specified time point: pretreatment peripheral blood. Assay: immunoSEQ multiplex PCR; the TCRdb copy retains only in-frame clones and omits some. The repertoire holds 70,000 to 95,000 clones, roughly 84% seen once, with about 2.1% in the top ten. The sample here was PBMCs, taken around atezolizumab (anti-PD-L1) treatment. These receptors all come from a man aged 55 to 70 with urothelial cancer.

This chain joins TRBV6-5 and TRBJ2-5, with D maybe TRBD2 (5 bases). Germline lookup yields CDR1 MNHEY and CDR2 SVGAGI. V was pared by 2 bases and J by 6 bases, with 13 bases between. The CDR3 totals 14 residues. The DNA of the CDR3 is TGTGCCAGCAGTTACGGTGGGAGTATGAAGACCCAGTACTTC. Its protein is CASSYGGSMKTQYF.

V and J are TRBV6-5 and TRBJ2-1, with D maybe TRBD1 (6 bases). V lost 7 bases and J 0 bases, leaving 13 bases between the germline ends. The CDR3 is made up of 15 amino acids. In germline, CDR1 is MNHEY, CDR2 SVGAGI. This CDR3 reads CASTMTGGSYNEQFF. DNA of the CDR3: TGTGCCAGCACCATGACAGGAGGCTCCTACAATGAGCAGTTCTTC.

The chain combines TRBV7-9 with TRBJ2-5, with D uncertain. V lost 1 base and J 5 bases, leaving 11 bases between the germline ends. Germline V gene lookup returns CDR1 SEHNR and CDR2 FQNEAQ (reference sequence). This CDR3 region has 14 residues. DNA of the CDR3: TGTGCCAGCAGCTTAGGGCCAGTTCTTGAGACCCAGTACTTC. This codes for CASSLGPVLETQYF.

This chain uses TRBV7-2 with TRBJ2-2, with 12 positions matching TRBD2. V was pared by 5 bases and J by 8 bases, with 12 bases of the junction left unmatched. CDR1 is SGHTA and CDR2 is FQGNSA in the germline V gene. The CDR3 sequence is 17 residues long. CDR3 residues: CASSPRVLAGGTGELFF. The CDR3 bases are TGTGCCAGCAGCCCTAGGGTTCTAGCGGGAGGGACGGGGGAGCTGTTTTTT. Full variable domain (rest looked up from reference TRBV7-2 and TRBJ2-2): GAGVSQSPSNKVTEKGKDVELRCDPISGHTALYWYRQSLGQGLEFLIYFQGNSAPDKSGLPSDRFSAERTGGSVSTLTIQRTQQEDSAVYLCASSPRVLAGGTGELFFGEGSRLTVL.

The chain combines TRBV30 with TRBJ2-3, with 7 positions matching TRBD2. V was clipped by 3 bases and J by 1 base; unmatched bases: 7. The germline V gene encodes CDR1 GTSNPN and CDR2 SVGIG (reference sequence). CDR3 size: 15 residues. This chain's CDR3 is CAWSQTSLRTDTQYF. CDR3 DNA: TGTGCCTGGAGCCAGACTAGCCTACGCACAGATACGCAGTATTTT.

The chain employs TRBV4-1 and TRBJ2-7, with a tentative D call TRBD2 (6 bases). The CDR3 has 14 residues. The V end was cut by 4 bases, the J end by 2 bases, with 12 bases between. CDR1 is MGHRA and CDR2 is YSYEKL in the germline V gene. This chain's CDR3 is CASSPLGGAYEQYF. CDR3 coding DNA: TGCGCCAGCAGCCCGCTCGGGGGAGCCTACGAGCAGTACTTC.

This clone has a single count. The CDR3 region is CAWSDGAGMNTEAFF. CDR3 DNA sequence: TGTGCCTGGAGTGATGGGGCGGGGATGAACACTGAAGCTTTCTTT. The gene calls are TRBV30 and TRBJ1-1, with D tentatively TRBD1 (5 bases). The CDR3 covers 15 residues. Germline lookup yields CDR1 GTSNPN and CDR2 SVGIG (reference sequence). The V and J ends lost 1 base and 0 bases respectively, with 12 bases between them.

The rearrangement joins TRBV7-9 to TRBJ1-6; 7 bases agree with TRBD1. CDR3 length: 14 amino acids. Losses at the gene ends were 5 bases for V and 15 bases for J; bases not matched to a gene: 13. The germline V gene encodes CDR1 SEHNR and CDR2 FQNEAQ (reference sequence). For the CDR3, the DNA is TGTGCCAGCAGCCATAGGGACAGTTACCCCCGCCTCCACTTT. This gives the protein CASSHRDSYPRLHF.

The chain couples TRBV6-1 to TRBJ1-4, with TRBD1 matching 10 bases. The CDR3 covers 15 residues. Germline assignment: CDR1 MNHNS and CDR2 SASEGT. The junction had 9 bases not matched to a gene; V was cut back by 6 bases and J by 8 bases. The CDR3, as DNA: TGTGCCAGCAGAGACTCAACGACAGGGGGCGAAAAACTGTTTTTT. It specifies CASRDSTTGGEKLFF.

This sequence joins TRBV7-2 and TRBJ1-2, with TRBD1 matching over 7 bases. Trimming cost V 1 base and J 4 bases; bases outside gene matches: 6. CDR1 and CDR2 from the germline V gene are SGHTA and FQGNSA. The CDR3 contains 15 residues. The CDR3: CASSLEKGQSYGYTF. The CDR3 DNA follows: TGTGCCAGCAGCTTAGAGAAGGGACAGTCCTATGGCTACACCTTC. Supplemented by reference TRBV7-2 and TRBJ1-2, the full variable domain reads GAGVSQSPSNKVTEKGKDVELRCDPISGHTALYWYRQSLGQGLEFLIYFQGNSAPDKSGLPSDRFSAERTGGSVSTLTIQRTQQEDSAVYLCASSLEKGQSYGYTFGSGTRLTVV.

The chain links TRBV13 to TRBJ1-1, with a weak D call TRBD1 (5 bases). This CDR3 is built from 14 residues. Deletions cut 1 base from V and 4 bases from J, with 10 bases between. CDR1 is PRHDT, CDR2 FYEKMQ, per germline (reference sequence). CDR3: CASSLVRGSTEAFF. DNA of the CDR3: TGTGCCAGCAGCTTAGTACGGGGGAGCACTGAAGCTTTCTTT.

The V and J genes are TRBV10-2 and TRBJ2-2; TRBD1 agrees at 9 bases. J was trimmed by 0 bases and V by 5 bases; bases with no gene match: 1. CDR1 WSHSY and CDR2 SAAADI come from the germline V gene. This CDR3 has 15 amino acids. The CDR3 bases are TGCGCCAGCAGTCGACAGGGGGCGAACACCGGGGAGCTGTTTTTT. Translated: CASSRQGANTGELFF.

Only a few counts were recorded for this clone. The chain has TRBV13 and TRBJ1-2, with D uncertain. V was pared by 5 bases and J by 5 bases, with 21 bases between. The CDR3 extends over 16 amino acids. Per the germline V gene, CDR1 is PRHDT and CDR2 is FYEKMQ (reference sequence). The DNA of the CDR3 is TGTGCCAGCAGCAGCGGGTTTGTGGGTCCAGATTATGGCTACACCTTC. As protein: CASSSGFVGPDYGYTF.

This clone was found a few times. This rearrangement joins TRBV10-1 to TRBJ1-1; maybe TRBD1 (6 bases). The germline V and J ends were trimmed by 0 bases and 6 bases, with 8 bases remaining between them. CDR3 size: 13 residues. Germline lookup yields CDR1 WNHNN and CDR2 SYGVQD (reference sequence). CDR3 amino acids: CASSESKGAEAFF. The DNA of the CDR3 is TGCGCCAGCAGTGAGTCAAAGGGGGCTGAAGCTTTCTTT.

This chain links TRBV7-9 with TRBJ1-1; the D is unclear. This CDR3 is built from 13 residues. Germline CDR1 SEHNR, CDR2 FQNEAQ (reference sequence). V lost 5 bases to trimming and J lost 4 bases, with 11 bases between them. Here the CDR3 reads CASSPSEITEAFF. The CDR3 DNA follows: TGTGCCAGCAGCCCAAGCGAAATCACTGAAGCTTTCTTT.

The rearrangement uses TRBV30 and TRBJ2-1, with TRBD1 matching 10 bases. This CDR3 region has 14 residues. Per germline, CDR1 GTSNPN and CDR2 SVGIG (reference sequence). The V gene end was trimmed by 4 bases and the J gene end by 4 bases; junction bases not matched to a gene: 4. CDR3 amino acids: CAWTRDRGYNEQFF. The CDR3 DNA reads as TGTGCCTGGACCCGGGACAGGGGATACAATGAGCAGTTCTTC.

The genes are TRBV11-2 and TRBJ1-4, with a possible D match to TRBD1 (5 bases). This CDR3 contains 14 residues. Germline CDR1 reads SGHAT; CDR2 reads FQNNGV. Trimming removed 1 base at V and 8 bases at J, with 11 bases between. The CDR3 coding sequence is TGTGCCAGCAGCTTAGTCAGATGGGGCGAAAAACTGTTTTTT. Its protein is CASSLVRWGEKLFF.

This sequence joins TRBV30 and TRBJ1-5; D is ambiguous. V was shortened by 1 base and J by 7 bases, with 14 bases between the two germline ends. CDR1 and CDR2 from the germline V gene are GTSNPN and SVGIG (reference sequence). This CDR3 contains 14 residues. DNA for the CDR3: TGTGCCTGGAGTGCGGGAGGAGAGTGGCAGCCCCAGCATTTT. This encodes CAWSAGGEWQPQHF.

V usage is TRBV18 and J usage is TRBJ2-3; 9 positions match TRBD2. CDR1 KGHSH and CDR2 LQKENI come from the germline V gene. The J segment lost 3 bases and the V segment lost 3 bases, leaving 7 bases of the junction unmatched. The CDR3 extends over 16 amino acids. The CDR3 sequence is CASSPGLAPITDTQYF. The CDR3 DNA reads TGTGCCAGCTCACCGGGACTAGCCCCAATTACAGATACGCAGTATTTT.

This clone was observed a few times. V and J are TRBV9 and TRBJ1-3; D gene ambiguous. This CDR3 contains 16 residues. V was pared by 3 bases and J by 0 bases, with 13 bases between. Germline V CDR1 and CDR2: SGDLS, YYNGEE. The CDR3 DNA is TGTGCCAGCAGCGGAGACACATTGATCTCTGGAAACACCATATATTTT. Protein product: CASSGDTLISGNTIYF.

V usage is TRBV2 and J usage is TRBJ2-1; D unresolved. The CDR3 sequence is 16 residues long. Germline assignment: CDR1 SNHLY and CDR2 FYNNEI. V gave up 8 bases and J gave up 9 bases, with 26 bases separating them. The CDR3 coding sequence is TGTGCCAGCCGGAGTAGCCGTCCGCCTTTAGGTGTTGAGCAGTTCTTC. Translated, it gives CASRSSRPPLGVEQFF.